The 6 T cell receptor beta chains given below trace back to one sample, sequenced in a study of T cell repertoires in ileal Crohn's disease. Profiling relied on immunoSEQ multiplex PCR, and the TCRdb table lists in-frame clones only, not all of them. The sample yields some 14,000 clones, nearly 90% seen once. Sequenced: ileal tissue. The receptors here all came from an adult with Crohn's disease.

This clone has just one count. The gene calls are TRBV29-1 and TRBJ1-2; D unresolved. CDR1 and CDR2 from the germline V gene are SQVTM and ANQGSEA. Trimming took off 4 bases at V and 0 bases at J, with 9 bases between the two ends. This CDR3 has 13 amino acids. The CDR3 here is CSVGDTTNYGYTF. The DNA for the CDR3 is TGCAGCGTTGGTGACACAACTAACTATGGCTACACCTTC.

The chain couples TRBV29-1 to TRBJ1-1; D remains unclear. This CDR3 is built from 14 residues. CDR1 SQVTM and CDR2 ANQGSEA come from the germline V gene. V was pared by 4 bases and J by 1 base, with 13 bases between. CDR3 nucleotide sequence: TGCAGCGTTGTTATAACCGGGAGGAACACTGAAGCTTTCTTT. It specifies CSVVITGRNTEAFF.

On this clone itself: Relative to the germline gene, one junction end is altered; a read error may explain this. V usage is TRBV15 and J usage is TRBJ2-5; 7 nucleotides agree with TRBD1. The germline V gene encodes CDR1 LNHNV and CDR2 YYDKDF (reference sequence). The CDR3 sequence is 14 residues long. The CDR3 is CVTSRGTVQETQYF. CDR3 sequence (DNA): TGTGTCACCAGCAGAGGGACAGTACAAGAGACCCAGTACTTC.

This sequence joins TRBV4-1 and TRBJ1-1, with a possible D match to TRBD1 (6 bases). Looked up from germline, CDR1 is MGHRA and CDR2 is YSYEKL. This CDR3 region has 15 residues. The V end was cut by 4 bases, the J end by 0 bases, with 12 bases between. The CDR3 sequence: CASSLRDNVNTEAFF. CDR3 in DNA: TGCGCCAGCAGCCTCCGGGACAACGTGAACACTGAAGCTTTCTTT.

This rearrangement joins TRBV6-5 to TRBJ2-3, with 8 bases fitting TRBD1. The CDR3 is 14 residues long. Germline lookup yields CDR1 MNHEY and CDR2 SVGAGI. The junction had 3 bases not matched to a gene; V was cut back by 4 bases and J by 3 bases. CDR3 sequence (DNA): TGTGCCAGCAGTTCCCGACAGGGGACAGATACGCAGTATTTT. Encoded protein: CASSSRQGTDTQYF.

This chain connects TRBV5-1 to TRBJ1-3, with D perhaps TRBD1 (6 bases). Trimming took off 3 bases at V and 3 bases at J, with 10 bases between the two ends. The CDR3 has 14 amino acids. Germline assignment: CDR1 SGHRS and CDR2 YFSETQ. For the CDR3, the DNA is TGCGCCAGCAGCTCAACAGGGAATGGAAACACCATATATTTT. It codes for CASSSTGNGNTIYF. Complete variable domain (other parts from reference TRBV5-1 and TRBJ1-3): KAGVTQTPRYLIKTRGQQVTLSCSPISGHRSVSWYQQTPGQGLQFLFEYFSETQRNKGNFPGRFSGRQFSNSRSEMNVSTLELGDSALYLCASSSTGNGNTIYFGEGSWLTVV.